The rows below give T cell receptor beta chains drawn from one sample of a study of T cell clones after liver transplantation. TCRdb keeps only in-frame clones here, not all; method: immunoSEQ multiplex PCR. Of around 100,000 clones listed, around four fifths were seen once; the top ten hold 0.85% to 1%. The material sequenced was CD4+ T cells from blood, taken before liver transplant. The receptors come from a human donor who received a liver transplant. Both conserved end residues are part of each CDR3.

j_gene: TRBJ1-2; v_gene: TRBV7-2; CDR3aa: CASSLAGRGGYTF
j_gene: TRBJ2-1; v_gene: TRBV7-2; CDR3aa: CASSGTSGGIFYNEQFF
j_gene: TRBJ1-2; v_gene: TRBV11-1; CDR3aa: CASSLLQGYGYTF
j_gene: TRBJ2-3; v_gene: TRBV11-3; CDR3aa: CASSRAGPDTQYF
j_gene: TRBJ2-2; v_gene: TRBV4-2; CDR3aa: CASSQLAAANTGELFF
j_gene: TRBJ2-7; v_gene: TRBV6-5; CDR3aa: CASSYHPKYEQYF
j_gene: TRBJ1-6; v_gene: TRBV28; CDR3aa: CASELEGRGGSPLHF
j_gene: TRBJ2-1; v_gene: TRBV5-6; CDR3aa: CASSLVIADSYNEQFF
j_gene: TRBJ1-1; v_gene: TRBV10-3; CDR3aa: CAISESQDLNTEAFF
j_gene: TRBJ2-4; v_gene: TRBV18; CDR3aa: CASSLDRGTAKNIQYF
j_gene: TRBJ1-2; v_gene: TRBV7-2; CDR3aa: CASSLVLGGRGYGYTF
j_gene: TRBJ1-5; v_gene: TRBV7-9; CDR3aa: CASSLVSGNQPQHF
j_gene: TRBJ1-5; v_gene: TRBV5-6; CDR3aa: CASSLLEGMGNQPQHF
j_gene: TRBJ1-6; v_gene: TRBV2; CDR3aa: CASKRRGTSPLHF
j_gene: TRBJ1-1; v_gene: TRBV7-8; CDR3aa: CASSFIRAMNTEAFF
j_gene: TRBJ2-3; v_gene: TRBV7-3; CDR3aa: CASSGGSSSTDTQYF
j_gene: TRBJ1-2; v_gene: TRBV11-2; CDR3aa: CASSPTPNYGYTF
j_gene: TRBJ1-1; v_gene: TRBV7-3; CDR3aa: CASSSLKNTEAFF
j_gene: TRBJ1-6; v_gene: TRBV7-2; CDR3aa: CATPYGQGANSPLHF
j_gene: TRBJ2-5; v_gene: TRBV18; CDR3aa: CASSPLSGIQETQYF
j_gene: TRBJ1-1; v_gene: TRBV19; CDR3aa: CASSGLPNTEAFF
j_gene: TRBJ2-7; v_gene: TRBV9; CDR3aa: CASSSQNRVRGVDEQYF
j_gene: TRBJ1-4; v_gene: TRBV2; CDR3aa: CAIEGVREKLFF
j_gene: TRBJ2-2; v_gene: TRBV19; CDR3aa: CASSSPGLITGELFF
j_gene: TRBJ2-7; v_gene: TRBV12-5; CDR3aa: CASGPDSPRSSYEQYF
j_gene: TRBJ1-4; v_gene: TRBV5-1; CDR3aa: CASSLVTVGANEKLFF
j_gene: TRBJ2-1; v_gene: TRBV2; CDR3aa: CASSSESYNEQFF
j_gene: TRBJ2-1; v_gene: TRBV27; CDR3aa: CASRPSGTSGTNEQFF
j_gene: TRBJ1-2; v_gene: TRBV7-2; CDR3aa: CASSLRRDGLAGYTF
j_gene: TRBJ1-2; v_gene: TRBV28; CDR3aa: CASSSSSAGLYGYTF
j_gene: TRBJ2-3; v_gene: TRBV5-1; CDR3aa: CASSWDSTDTQYF
j_gene: TRBJ2-4; v_gene: TRBV6-5; CDR3aa: CASSFTPGQGAGIQYF
j_gene: TRBJ2-1; v_gene: TRBV18; CDR3aa: CASSLDGRGSYNEQFF
j_gene: TRBJ1-1; v_gene: TRBV4-1; CDR3aa: CASSQEGRLWGIEAFF
j_gene: TRBJ2-3; v_gene: TRBV30; CDR3aa: CAWSVLDTQYF
j_gene: TRBJ1-4; v_gene: TRBV2; CDR3aa: CASSDITEEKLFF
j_gene: TRBJ2-1; v_gene: TRBV27; CDR3aa: CASSLYESSYNEQFF
j_gene: TRBJ1-1; v_gene: TRBV4-1; CDR3aa: CASSQVGRGAAFF
j_gene: TRBJ2-2; v_gene: TRBV19; CDR3aa: CASSIDAVYGELFF
j_gene: TRBJ2-5; v_gene: TRBV5-1; CDR3aa: CASSPGGLAGVETQYF
j_gene: TRBJ1-5; v_gene: TRBV19; CDR3aa: CASSPTAGGDQPQHF
j_gene: TRBJ1-4; v_gene: TRBV5-1; CDR3aa: CASSLGATNEKLFF
j_gene: TRBJ1-3; v_gene: TRBV19; CDR3aa: CASNPGPSGNTIYF
j_gene: TRBJ2-1; v_gene: TRBV29-1; CDR3aa: CSVEELAEGQFF
j_gene: TRBJ2-7; v_gene: TRBV10-2; CDR3aa: CASSKVAGVYEQYF
j_gene: TRBJ1-3; v_gene: TRBV2; CDR3aa: CASLPQGERNTIYF
j_gene: TRBJ1-4; v_gene: TRBV6-1; CDR3aa: CASRTGQGQLFF
j_gene: TRBJ1-4; v_gene: TRBV5-5; CDR3aa: CASSNARDRGATNEKLFF
j_gene: TRBJ2-1; v_gene: TRBV7-2; CDR3aa: CASSPSRTVLFNEQFF
j_gene: TRBJ2-7; v_gene: TRBV7-2; CDR3aa: CASSFPSGSFEQYF
j_gene: TRBJ1-6; v_gene: TRBV25-1; CDR3aa: CASSAAHNSPLHF
j_gene: TRBJ2-5; v_gene: TRBV14; CDR3aa: CASSQEPRTQYF
j_gene: TRBJ1-1; v_gene: TRBV7-9; CDR3aa: CASSLALRQGGNEAFF
j_gene: TRBJ1-1; v_gene: TRBV7-2; CDR3aa: CASSLGTANTEAFF
j_gene: TRBJ2-5; v_gene: TRBV18; CDR3aa: CASSPNQETQYF
j_gene: TRBJ1-5; v_gene: TRBV7-8; CDR3aa: CASSLTSGGGGQPQHF
j_gene: TRBJ2-3; v_gene: TRBV27; CDR3aa: CASSLSMGVNTDTQYF